This TCR beta chain was sequenced during a study of blood T cell repertoires in COVID-19 (dated by TCRdb to 2020 to 2021). Notes on the research overall: Collaborator samples came from the United States, Italy and Spain and covered acute and convalescent phases of COVID-19. The prospective study material was composed of cDNA or gDNA derived from T cells, B-cell-depleted T cells, or PBMCs. The dataset comprised deeply sampled blood TCRbeta repertoires from subjects exposed to, actively infected with, or recovered from COVID-19. A freely available public database, intended as a resource for researchers studying the immune response to SARS-CoV-2, is where the repertoires were released. The samples were drawn from the first 160 participants of the ongoing ImmuneRACE study and from some 1,300 subjects provided by 6 global collaborators. Nearly every sample came with metadata listing a de-identified subject ID, COVID-19 status, age in years and sex. Where HLA class I and class II types were available, the types were taken from metadata supplied by the sample provider, not from assay-based typing. Here is what the overall study found, with its caveats: The amount of clinical and demographic metadata varied by source and participant and was provided uncurated.

According to the germline V gene, CDR1 reads SNHLY and CDR2 reads FYNNEI. Trimmed from V: 5 bases; trimmed from J: 0 bases; junction bases lacking a gene match: 7. CDR3 length: 16 amino acids, cysteine to phenylalanine. Only the CDR3 portion is preserved as DNA: 48 bases, with reading frame beginning at the first base. The collaborating institutions used their own protocols to collect whole blood in K2EDTA tubes. For TCRbeta analysis, collaborator samples were shipped as frozen whole blood, as isolated PBMCs, or as DNA extracted from either sample type. Notes on this clone: What this receptor recognizes is not known. Per-nucleotide qualities are absent, and no much larger clonotype sits a single base away.

TCRbeta CDR3 regions were amplified from genomic DNA using the immunoSEQ Assay, a bias-controlled multiplex PCR. For the original study's pipeline: The number of nucleated cells in each sample was estimated from the amplification of reference gene primers within the assay. To quantify the absolute abundance of each unique TCRbeta CDR3 rearrangement, sequence reads were collapsed and filtered. For each sample, productive Simpson clonality was calculated by taking the square root of Simpson's diversity index across productive rearrangements. TCRdb took over this immuneACCESS table, retaining in-frame rearrangements with V and J assigned. Such tables are incomplete; in checked studies, under half of the missing clones stem from an unresolved V gene, and the remainder is unexplained. The DNA was the basis for D and trimming; V, J and clone size are from that table. Present in this sample are around 180,000 clones, 88% of which were seen just once. The ten largest clonotypes hold approximately 24% of the sample.

The sequence joins TRBV2 to TRBJ1-1, with 9 bases matching TRBD1. Sequenced input: peripheral blood. This sequence was found in a man between 60 and 75 years old with acute or convalescent COVID-19. The DNA sequence reads TGTGCCAGCAGTCCGGACAGGGGATGGATGAACACTGAAGCTTTCTTT. This is translated as CASSPDRGWMNTEAFF.